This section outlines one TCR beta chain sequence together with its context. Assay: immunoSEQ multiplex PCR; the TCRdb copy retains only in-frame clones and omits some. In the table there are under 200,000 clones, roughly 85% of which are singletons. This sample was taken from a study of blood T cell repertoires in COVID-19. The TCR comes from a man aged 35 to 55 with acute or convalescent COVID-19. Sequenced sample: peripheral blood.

The CDR3 sequence: CASSFRTNSGNTIYF. The CDR3 bases are TGTGCCAGCAGCTTCCGGACAAACTCTGGAAACACCATATATTTT. This rearrangement joins TRBV7-2 to TRBJ1-3, with D tentatively TRBD1 (5 bases). Trimming shortened V by 3 bases and J by 0 bases, and 9 bases separated the two germline ends. The CDR3 is 15 residues long. Germline V gene lookup returns CDR1 SGHTA and CDR2 FQGNSA.